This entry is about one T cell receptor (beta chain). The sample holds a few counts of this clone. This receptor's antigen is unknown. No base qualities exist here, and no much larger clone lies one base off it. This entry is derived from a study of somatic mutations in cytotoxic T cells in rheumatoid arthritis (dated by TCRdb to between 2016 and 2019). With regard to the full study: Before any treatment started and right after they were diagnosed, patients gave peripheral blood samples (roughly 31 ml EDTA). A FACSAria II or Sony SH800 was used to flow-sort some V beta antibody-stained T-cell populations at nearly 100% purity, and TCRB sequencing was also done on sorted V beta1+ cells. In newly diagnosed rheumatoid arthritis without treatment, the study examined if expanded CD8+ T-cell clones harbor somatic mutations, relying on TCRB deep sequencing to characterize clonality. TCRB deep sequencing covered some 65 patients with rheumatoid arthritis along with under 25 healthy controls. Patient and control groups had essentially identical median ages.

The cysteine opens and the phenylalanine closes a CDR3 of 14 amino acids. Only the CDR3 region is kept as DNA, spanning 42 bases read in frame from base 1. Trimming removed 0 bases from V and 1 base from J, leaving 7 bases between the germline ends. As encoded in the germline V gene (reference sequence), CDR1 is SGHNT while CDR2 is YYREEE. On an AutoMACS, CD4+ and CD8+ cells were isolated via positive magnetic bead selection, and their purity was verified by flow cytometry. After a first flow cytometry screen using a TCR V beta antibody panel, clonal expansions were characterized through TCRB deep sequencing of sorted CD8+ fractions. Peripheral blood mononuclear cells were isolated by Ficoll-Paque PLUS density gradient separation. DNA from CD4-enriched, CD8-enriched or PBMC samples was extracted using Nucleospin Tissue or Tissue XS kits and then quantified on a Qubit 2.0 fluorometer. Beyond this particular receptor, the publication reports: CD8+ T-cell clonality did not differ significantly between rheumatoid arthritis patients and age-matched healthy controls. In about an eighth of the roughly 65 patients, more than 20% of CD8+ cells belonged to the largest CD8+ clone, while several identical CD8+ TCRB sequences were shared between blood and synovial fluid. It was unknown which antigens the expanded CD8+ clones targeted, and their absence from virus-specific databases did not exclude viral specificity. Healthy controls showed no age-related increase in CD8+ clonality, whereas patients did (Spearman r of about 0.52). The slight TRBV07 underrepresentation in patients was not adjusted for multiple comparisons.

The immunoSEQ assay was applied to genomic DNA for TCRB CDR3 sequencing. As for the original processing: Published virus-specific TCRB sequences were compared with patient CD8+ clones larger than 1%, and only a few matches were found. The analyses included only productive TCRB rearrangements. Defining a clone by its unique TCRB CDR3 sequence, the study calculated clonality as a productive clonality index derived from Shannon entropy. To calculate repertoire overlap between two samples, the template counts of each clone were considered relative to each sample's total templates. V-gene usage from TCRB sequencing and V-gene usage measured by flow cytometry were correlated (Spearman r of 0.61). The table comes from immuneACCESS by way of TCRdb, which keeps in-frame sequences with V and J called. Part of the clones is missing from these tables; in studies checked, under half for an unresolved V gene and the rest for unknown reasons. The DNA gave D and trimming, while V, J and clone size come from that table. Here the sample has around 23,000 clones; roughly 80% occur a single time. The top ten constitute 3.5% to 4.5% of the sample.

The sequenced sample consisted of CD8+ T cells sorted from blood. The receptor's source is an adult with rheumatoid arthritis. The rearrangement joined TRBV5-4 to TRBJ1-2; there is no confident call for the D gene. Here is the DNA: TGTGCCAGCAGCTTGGTTTCCGATAACTATGGCTACACCTTC. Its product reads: CASSLVSDNYGYTF.